Presented here are 30 T cell receptor beta chains from one specimen sequenced in a study of shared T cell receptors in the human thymus. Here immunoSEQ multiplex PCR was the method, and the copy in TCRdb shows in-frame clones only, minus some. This table has 600,000 to 900,000 clones, around 85% appearing once. The sample was also linked to a second study, of human thymus T cells.

Sequences were obtained from thymocytes. These TCRs come from a girl in the first two years of life with a congenital heart defect.

The chain is built from TRBV7-6 and TRBJ2-7, with 7 bases aligning to TRBD1. The length of the CDR3 is 15 residues. J lost 2 bases, V lost 5 bases, and 9 bases had no gene match. CDR1 and CDR2 (germline): SGHVS, FNYEAQ. The DNA of the CDR3 is TGTGCCAGCAGCGCATTAGGGGGCGCGCCCTACGAGCAGTACTTC. Protein product: CASSALGGAPYEQYF. The whole variable domain, filled in from reference TRBV7-6 and TRBJ2-7, reads GAGVSQSPRYKVTKRGQDVALRCDPISGHVSLYWYRQALGQGPEFLTYFNYEAQQDKSGLPNDRFSAERPEGSISTLTIQRTEQRDSAMYRCASSALGGAPYEQYFGPGTRLTVT.

The V call is TRBV9, the J call TRBJ2-1; D gene unclear. The CDR3 has 12 amino acids. Germline CDR1 and CDR2: SGDLS and YYNGEE. The V end was cut by 1 base, the J end by 9 bases, with 8 bases between. The DNA for the CDR3 is TGTGCCAGCAGCGTATTAGCTACTGAGCAGTTCTTC. Its translation: CASSVLATEQFF.

The J gene is TRBJ1-1, the V gene TRBV5-1; TRBD1 is a possible D gene (6 bases). Germline V lookup: CDR1 SGHRS, CDR2 YFSETQ. The CDR3 has 19 residues. V gave up 0 bases and J gave up 1 base, with 22 bases separating them. The CDR3: CASSLDREILLDGNTEAFF. The CDR3 DNA reads as TGCGCCAGCAGCTTGGACAGGGAGATTCTGCTCGATGGGAACACTGAAGCTTTCTTT.

J is TRBJ2-5 and V is TRBV15; D is uncertain. Trimming shortened V by 0 bases and J by 5 bases, and 13 bases separated the two germline ends. The CDR3 runs to 15 residues. CDR1 is LNHNV and CDR2 is YYDKDF in the germline V gene (reference sequence). The CDR3 loop is CATSRDNSFRETQYF. As DNA, the CDR3 is TGTGCCACCAGCAGAGACAATAGTTTCCGGGAGACCCAGTACTTC.

CDR3 nucleotide sequence: TGCGCCAGCAGCCCGGGGACAGGGGGCGATAAGACCCAGTACTTC. It translates to CASSPGTGGDKTQYF. V usage is TRBV5-1 and J usage is TRBJ2-5; 12 bases are shared with TRBD1. This CDR3 is built from 15 residues. Germline assignment: CDR1 SGHRS and CDR2 YFSETQ. Trimming cost V 4 bases and J 6 bases; bases outside gene matches: 7.

This chain uses TRBV4-1 with TRBJ2-3, with 11 bases fitting TRBD2. The V gene end was trimmed by 1 base and the J gene end by 5 bases; junction bases not matched to a gene: 11. This CDR3 region has 18 residues. The germline CDR1 and CDR2 sequences are MGHRA and YSYEKL. The CDR3 loop is CASSQGFASSGGKDTQYF. CDR3 coding DNA: TGCGCCAGCAGCCAAGGGTTTGCGTCTAGCGGGGGGAAAGATACGCAGTATTTT.

This clone was seen more than once but under ten times. The chain joins TRBV5-1 to TRBJ2-7, with a tentative D call TRBD1 (6 bases). The CDR3 is made up of 14 amino acids. The germline gives CDR1 SGHRS, CDR2 YFSETQ. V was clipped by 2 bases and J by 3 bases, with 12 bases between them. CDR3 DNA: TGCGCCAGCAGCTTAAGGGACATTGACTACGAGCAGTACTTC. This encodes CASSLRDIDYEQYF.

This CDR3 reads CASSQETGLYGYTF. CDR3 DNA: TGCGCCAGCAGCCAAGAGACAGGCCTCTATGGCTACACCTTC. The chain has TRBV4-1 and TRBJ1-2, with D tentatively TRBD1 (6 bases). The germline gives CDR1 MGHRA, CDR2 YSYEKL. This CDR3 comprises 14 residues. The V end was cut by 0 bases, the J end by 4 bases, with 9 bases between.

The chain employs TRBV9 and TRBJ2-3; no firm D call. The CDR3 totals 17 residues. Germline loops: CDR1 SGDLS, CDR2 YYNGEE. V lost 0 bases, J lost 0 bases, and 14 bases lay in between. The CDR3 sequence is CASSVVGELTSTDTQYF. The CDR3 region has the DNA TGTGCCAGCAGCGTAGTAGGAGAACTTACTAGCACAGATACGCAGTATTTT.

The chain combines TRBV7-4 with TRBJ1-1; D is ambiguous. The germline gives CDR1 SGHVT, CDR2 SQSDAQ. The CDR3 has 11 amino acids. V gave up 5 bases and J gave up 14 bases, with 15 bases separating them. The CDR3 spells CASSLDELGFF. The DNA of the CDR3 is TGTGCCAGCAGCCTCGACGAGTTGGGCTTCTTT.

The gene calls are TRBV18 and TRBJ2-7, with TRBD1 matching over 12 bases. The length of the CDR3 is 14 residues. Germline CDR1 reads KGHSH; CDR2 reads LQKENI. J gave up 4 bases and V 4 bases, and 2 bases lay outside the gene matches. CDR3 nucleotide sequence: TGTGCCAGCTCACGGGACAGGGGGCCGTACGAGCAGTACTTC. It translates to CASSRDRGPYEQYF.

The rearrangement joins TRBV19 to TRBJ1-1; TRBD1 is a possible D gene (5 bases). CDR1 is LNHDA, CDR2 SQIVND, per germline (reference sequence). The germline V and J ends were trimmed by 5 bases and 1 base, with 14 bases remaining between them. CDR3 length equals 15 residues. As DNA, the CDR3 is TGTGCCAGTAGTCCCCCGCCGACAGAGAACACTGAAGCTTTCTTT. This sequence encodes CASSPPPTENTEAFF.

The chain carries TRBV6-5 and TRBJ2-1; tentatively, D is TRBD1 (6 bases). Trimming pared 7 bases from V and 0 bases from J, leaving 13 bases between. Germline assignment: CDR1 MNHEY and CDR2 SVGAGI. This CDR3 is 15 amino acids long. The CDR3 DNA reads TGTGCCAGCAACCCAGGGGAATCCTCCTACAATGAGCAGTTCTTC. Its translation: CASNPGESSYNEQFF.

The chain uses TRBV2 and TRBJ2-2, with 7 bases fitting TRBD1. After removal of 5 bases from V and 5 bases from J, the junction contained 5 bases not matched to a gene. CDR1 is SNHLY, CDR2 FYNNEI, per germline. The CDR3 covers 14 residues. In nucleotides, the CDR3 is TGTGCCAGCAGTCCGGGACAGAAAACCGGGGAGCTGTTTTTT. It codes for CASSPGQKTGELFF.

The CDR3 spells CASSLPLTYEQYF. The CDR3 bases are TGTGCCAGCAGCTTACCGCTAACCTACGAGCAGTACTTC. V gene TRBV7-9 combines with J gene TRBJ2-7; D remains ambiguous. Looked up from germline, CDR1 is SEHNR and CDR2 is FQNEAQ (reference sequence). This CDR3 is 13 amino acids long. The V and J ends lost 2 bases and 2 bases respectively, with 7 bases between them.

This clone was seen just once. J is TRBJ2-3 and V is TRBV23-1; tentative D call: TRBD1 (6 bases). TRBV23-1 is an ORF, and what it does is uncertain. The CDR3 is 12 amino acids. The ends were cut back, 3 bases at V and 8 bases at J, with 9 bases in the middle. The CDR3 reads CASSHRGGTQYF. The CDR3 coding sequence is TGCGCCAGCAGTCACAGGGGTGGTACGCAGTATTTT.

V usage is TRBV10-3 and J usage is TRBJ2-3, with 7 positions matching TRBD1. Per germline, CDR1 ENHRY and CDR2 SYGVKD. The V gene end was trimmed by 4 bases and the J gene end by 3 bases; junction bases not matched to a gene: 10. This CDR3 contains 16 residues. This CDR3 is CAISGPDRVGTDTQYF. The CDR3, as DNA: TGTGCCATCAGTGGACCTGACAGGGTGGGAACAGATACGCAGTATTTT.

This sequence joins TRBV9 and TRBJ1-1; possible D gene TRBD1, 6 bases. This CDR3 has 13 amino acids. CDR1 and CDR2 from the germline V gene are SGDLS and YYNGEE. Between the trimmed V and J ends, which lost 1 base and 6 bases, there was a span of 10 bases. The CDR3 here is CASSVRGGAEAFF. As DNA, the CDR3 is TGTGCCAGCAGCGTACGAGGGGGAGCTGAAGCTTTCTTT.

V usage is TRBV15 and J usage is TRBJ1-2; TRBD1 is a possible D gene (6 bases). The germline V gene encodes CDR1 LNHNV and CDR2 YYDKDF (reference sequence). The V end lost 5 bases, the J end lost 3 bases, and 13 bases lay between the germline ends. The CDR3 is 14 residues long. The CDR3 coding sequence is TGTGCCACCAGCCGAGGACAGAACCACTATGGCTACACCTTC. Its protein product is CATSRGQNHYGYTF.

The chain employs TRBV9 and TRBJ1-3, with TRBD1 matching over 10 bases. Per the germline V gene, CDR1 is SGDLS and CDR2 is YYNGEE. There are 22 residues in the CDR3. V was clipped by 0 bases and J by 0 bases; unmatched bases: 18. This chain's CDR3 is CASSVVSVPGGTGADSGNTIYF. The CDR3 DNA sequence: TGTGCCAGCAGCGTAGTCTCGGTACCTGGCGGGACAGGGGCCGACTCTGGAAACACCATATATTTT.

The chain employs TRBV6-5 and TRBJ1-1; D remains ambiguous. V was trimmed by 2 bases and J by 2 bases, leaving 15 bases between them. Germline V gene sequence: CDR1 MNHEY, CDR2 SVGAGI. CDR3 length: 16 amino acids. The CDR3 sequence: CASSYSPGENNTEAFF. CDR3 nucleotides: TGTGCCAGCAGTTACAGCCCCGGGGAAAATAACACTGAAGCTTTCTTT.

The rearrangement uses TRBV13 and TRBJ1-1; D is unresolved. V was cut by 0 bases and J by 4 bases, with 6 bases left in between. CDR1 is PRHDT, CDR2 FYEKMQ, per germline (reference sequence). There are 13 residues in the CDR3. CDR3 in DNA: TGTGCCAGCAGCTTAGGGGGAGGCACTGAAGCTTTCTTT. Translation: CASSLGGGTEAFF.

On this clone itself: One end of the junction does not line up with germline, which may come from a read error. The chain carries TRBV5-8 and TRBJ1-2; D call uncertain. The CDR3 consists of 13 residues. The V gene's germline CDR1 is SGHTS and CDR2 YDEGEE. The CDR3 DNA is TGTGCCAGCAGCTTGTTCCAGAAGTATGGCCACACCTTC. Protein product: CASSLFQKYGHTF.

The chain links TRBV19 to TRBJ1-1; D is possibly TRBD1 (5 bases). V was cut by 4 bases and J by 6 bases, with 9 bases left in between. The CDR3 extends over 12 amino acids. Germline CDR1 reads LNHDA; CDR2 reads SQIVND (reference sequence). The CDR3 spells CASSSRGAEAFF. The CDR3 DNA sequence: TGTGCCAGTAGTAGTAGGGGCGCTGAAGCTTTCTTT.

The V gene is TRBV5-8, the J gene TRBJ1-5; tentative D call: TRBD1 (6 bases). V was shortened by 2 bases and J by 0 bases, with 21 bases between the two germline ends. CDR3 length: 19 amino acids. The germline CDR1 and CDR2 sequences are SGHTS and YDEGEE. CDR3 sequence (DNA): TGTGCCAGCAGCTTCTGGTCCGGACAGCAGGTTTATAGCAATCAGCCCCAGCATTTT. Protein: CASSFWSGQQVYSNQPQHF.

As DNA, the CDR3 is TGCGCCAGCAGCACAGACACCGTGAACACTGAAGCTTTCTTT. Protein sequence: CASSTDTVNTEAFF. This rearrangement joins TRBV5-1 to TRBJ1-1, with D uncertain. V lost 4 bases, J lost 0 bases, and 10 bases lay in between. The CDR3 has 14 amino acids. Germline V CDR1 and CDR2: SGHRS, YFSETQ.

This clone showed up just once. J is TRBJ1-5 and V is TRBV2; 8 nucleotides agree with TRBD1. In germline, CDR1 is SNHLY, CDR2 FYNNEI. The CDR3 spans 14 residues. Unmatched junction bases numbered 5, after V lost 4 bases and J lost 6 bases. The DNA of the CDR3 is TGTGCCAGCAGTGTTGGGACAGGCCGTCAGCCCCAGCATTTT. Translating gives CASSVGTGRQPQHF.

This chain joins TRBV9 and TRBJ1-3, with D uncertain. Germline CDR1 is SGDLS and CDR2 is YYNGEE. Trimming took off 4 bases at V and 0 bases at J, with 8 bases between the two ends. The CDR3 contains 14 residues. The CDR3 DNA is TGTGCCAGCAGCCGTGGACTCTCTGGAAACACCATATATTTT. It encodes CASSRGLSGNTIYF. The whole variable domain, filled in from reference TRBV9 and TRBJ1-3, reads DSGVTQTPKHLITATGQRVTLRCSPRSGDLSVYWYQQSLDQGLQFLIQYYNGEERAKGNILERFSAQQFPDLHSELNLSSLELGDSALYFCASSRGLSGNTIYFGEGSWLTVV.

The rearrangement uses TRBV25-1 and TRBJ2-3, with D unclear. Trimming removed 3 bases at V and 1 base at J, with 5 bases between. The CDR3 length is 13 residues. Germline V gene lookup returns CDR1 MGHDK and CDR2 SYGVNS. The CDR3 here is CASSDHGTDTQYF. The CDR3 coding sequence is TGTGCCAGCAGTGACCATGGCACAGATACGCAGTATTTT.

The V gene is TRBV11-2, the J gene TRBJ2-7, with 7 bases matching TRBD1. Unmatched junction bases numbered 17, after V lost 10 bases and J lost 5 bases. Germline lookup yields CDR1 SGHAT and CDR2 FQNNGV. The CDR3 contains 15 residues. In nucleotides, the CDR3 is TGTGCCACTAAACAGGGGAACGGTAGACGAGACGAGCAGTACTTC. Translation: CATKQGNGRRDEQYF.